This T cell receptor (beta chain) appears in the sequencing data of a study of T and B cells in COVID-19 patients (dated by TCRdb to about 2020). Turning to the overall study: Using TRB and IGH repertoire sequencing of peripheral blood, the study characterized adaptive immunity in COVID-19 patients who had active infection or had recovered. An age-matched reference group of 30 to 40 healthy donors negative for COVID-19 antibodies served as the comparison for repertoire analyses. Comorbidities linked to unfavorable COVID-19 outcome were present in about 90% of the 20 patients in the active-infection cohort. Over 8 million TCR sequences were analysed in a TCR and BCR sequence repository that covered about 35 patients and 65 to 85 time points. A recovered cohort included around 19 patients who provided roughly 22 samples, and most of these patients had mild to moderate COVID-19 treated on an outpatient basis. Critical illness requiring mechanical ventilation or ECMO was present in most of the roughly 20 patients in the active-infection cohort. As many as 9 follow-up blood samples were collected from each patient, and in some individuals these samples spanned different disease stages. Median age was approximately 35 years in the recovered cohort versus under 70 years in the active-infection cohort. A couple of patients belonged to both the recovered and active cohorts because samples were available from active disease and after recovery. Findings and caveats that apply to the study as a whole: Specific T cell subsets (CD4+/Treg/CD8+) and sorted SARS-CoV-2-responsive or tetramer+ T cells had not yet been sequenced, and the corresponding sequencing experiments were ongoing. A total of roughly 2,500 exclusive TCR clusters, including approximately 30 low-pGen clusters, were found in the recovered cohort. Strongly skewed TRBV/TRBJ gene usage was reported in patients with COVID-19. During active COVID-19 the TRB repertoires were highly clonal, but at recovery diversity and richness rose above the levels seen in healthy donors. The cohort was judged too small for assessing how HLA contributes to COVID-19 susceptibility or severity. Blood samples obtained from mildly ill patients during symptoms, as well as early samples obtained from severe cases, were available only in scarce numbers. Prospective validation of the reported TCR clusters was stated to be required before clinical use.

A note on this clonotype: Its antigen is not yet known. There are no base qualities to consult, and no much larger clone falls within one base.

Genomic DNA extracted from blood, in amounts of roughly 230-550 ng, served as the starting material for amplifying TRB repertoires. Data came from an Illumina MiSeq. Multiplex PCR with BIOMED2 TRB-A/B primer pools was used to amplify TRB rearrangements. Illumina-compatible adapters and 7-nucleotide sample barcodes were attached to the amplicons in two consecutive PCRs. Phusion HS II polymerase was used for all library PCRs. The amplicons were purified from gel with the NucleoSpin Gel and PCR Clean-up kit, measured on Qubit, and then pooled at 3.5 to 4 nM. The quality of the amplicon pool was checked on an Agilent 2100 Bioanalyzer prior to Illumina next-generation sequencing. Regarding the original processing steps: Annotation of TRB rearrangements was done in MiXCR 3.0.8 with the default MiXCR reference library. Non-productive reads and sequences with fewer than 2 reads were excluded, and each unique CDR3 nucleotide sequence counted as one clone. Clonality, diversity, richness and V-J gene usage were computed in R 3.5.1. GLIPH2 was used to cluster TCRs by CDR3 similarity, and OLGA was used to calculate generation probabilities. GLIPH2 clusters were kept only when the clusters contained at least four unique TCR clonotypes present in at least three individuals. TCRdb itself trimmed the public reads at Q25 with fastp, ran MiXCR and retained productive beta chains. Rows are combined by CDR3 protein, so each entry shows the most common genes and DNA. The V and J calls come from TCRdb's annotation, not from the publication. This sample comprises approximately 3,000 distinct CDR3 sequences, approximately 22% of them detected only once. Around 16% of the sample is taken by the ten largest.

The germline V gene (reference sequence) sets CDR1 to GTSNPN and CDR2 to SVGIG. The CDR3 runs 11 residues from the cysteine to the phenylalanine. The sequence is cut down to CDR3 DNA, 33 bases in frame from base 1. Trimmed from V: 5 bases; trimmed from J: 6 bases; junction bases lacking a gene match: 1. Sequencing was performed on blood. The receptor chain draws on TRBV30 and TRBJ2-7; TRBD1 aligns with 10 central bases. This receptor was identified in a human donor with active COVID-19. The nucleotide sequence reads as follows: TGTGCCTGGGGACAGGGGGGCGAGCAGTACTTC. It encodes CAWGQGGEQYF.